Sequencing of this T cell receptor beta chain was carried out in a study of T cell repertoires in cytomegalovirus infection. Study overall: Evidence of both CMV infection and a matching HLA type came from public TCR beta signatures.

In TCRdb, the reads were re-called with MiXCR into one record per CDR3 protein. Of 750,000 to 950,000 distinct CDR3 sequences in the sample, 25% to 30% were seen once. Losses at the gene ends were 1 base for V and 4 bases for J; bases not matched to a gene: 4. This CDR3 has 15 residues. Looked up from germline, CDR1 is SGHVS and CDR2 is FQNEAQ. Study outcomes and limitations: People with CMV and the relevant HLA were identified by cumulative public TCR beta family frequency.

This clonotype was observed a few times. Its antigen is as yet unknown. V is TRBV7-8 and J is TRBJ2-5; 9 bases line up with TRBD1. The source of this sequence is a human donor in good health (CMV status not recorded). Some clones in this sample may be carry-over from other donors' samples. Here the sequenced sample was cultured CD8+ T cells from PBMCs, taken from culture after CMV antigen stimulation. CDR3 DNA sequence: TGTGCCAGCAGCTTAGGTACAGGGGGCCTAGAGACCCAGTACTTC. Protein sequence: CASSLGTGGLETQYF.